These T cell receptor beta chains were read from a single sample in a study of CXCR3-negative and CXCR3-positive naive CD8 T cells. TCRdb reprocessed the 5' RACE reads, with one entry per CDR3 protein and no DNA. This repertoire includes 84,000 or so distinct CDR3 sequences. Sequenced material: naive CXCR3- CD8+ T cells from blood. These receptors came from a human donor in good health. Some clones in this sample may be carry-over from other donors' samples. Each CDR3 is given with its conserved first and last residue.

V gene	J gene	CDR3 protein
TRBV5-1	TRBJ2-3	CASSFRRPSTDTQYF
TRBV19	TRBJ1-6	CASQSSRGQGVNSPLHF
TRBV18	TRBJ2-7	CASSPPIGTGVEQYF
TRBV7-9	TRBJ2-1	CASSPLPARDNEQFF
TRBV4-1	TRBJ1-4	CASSQGPGTDEKLFF
TRBV27	TRBJ2-2	CASSWSGGRANTGELFF
TRBV12-3/TRBV12-4	TRBJ2-2	CASSLVSGMFGTGELFF
TRBV29-1	TRBJ2-7	CSVGDSPSSYEQYF
TRBV7-3	TRBJ1-1	CASSLLGNTEAFF
TRBV9	TRBJ2-1	CASSVTSSYNEQFF
TRBV7-8	TRBJ2-7	CASSPTRYIYEQYF
TRBV29-1	TRBJ2-7	CSVVGLAGYEQYF
TRBV2	TRBJ2-5	CASSEAQETSEETQYF
TRBV14	TRBJ2-7	CASSQIPSDEQYF
TRBV29-1	TRBJ2-4	CSVEEAGAIAKNIQYF
TRBV7-3	TRBJ1-1	CASSLDWGTEAFF
TRBV12-3/TRBV12-4	TRBJ2-1	CASSTHRGGEQFF
TRBV7-6	TRBJ2-3	CASSLSSRPTRFPDTQYF
TRBV5-5	TRBJ2-2	CASSLDLFVDTGELFF
TRBV6-2/TRBV6-3	TRBJ2-7	CASSYSAIAGGYEQYF
TRBV6-1	TRBJ2-7	CASSSADGAAYEQYF
TRBV20-1	TRBJ2-7	CSARDQRESSYEQYF
TRBV7-9	TRBJ1-2	CASSPPADGYTF
TRBV7-3	TRBJ2-2	CASRLQGGGELFF
TRBV29-1	TRBJ2-1	CSVGVLQGPYNEQFF
TRBV9	TRBJ2-7	CASSVESGVPYEQYF
TRBV5-1	TRBJ2-7	CASSGGQGEGYEQYF
TRBV6-5	TRBJ2-7	CASSIQGTPTLEQYF
TRBV7-9	TRBJ1-5	CARPEVKNQPQHF
TRBV20-1	TRBJ1-1	CSAGPTGSWGTEAFF
TRBV29-1	TRBJ2-1	CSADDFGGAAFDEQFF
TRBV14	TRBJ1-2	CASSPGRQRTLYGYTF
TRBV29-1	TRBJ1-2	CSVEVGGQGAFFYGYTF
TRBV7-9	TRBJ2-7	CASSPPMRSYEQYF
TRBV28	TRBJ2-3	CASSSLSGGSTDTQYF
TRBV3-1	TRBJ2-3	CASSQIRTRPSGQYF
TRBV29-1	TRBJ2-4	CSVTQGENIQYF
TRBV20-1	TRBJ2-7	CSARVFGGVRVSYEQYF
TRBV12-3/TRBV12-4	TRBJ1-1	CASSRTVQGEAFF
TRBV6-6	TRBJ1-4	CASSYSIYNEKLFF
TRBV6-5	TRBJ2-7	CASSFSSDRASYEQYF
TRBV28	TRBJ2-7	CASSSGQSYEQYF
TRBV12-3/TRBV12-4	TRBJ2-1	CASSDQHFQGALNNEQFF
TRBV29-1	TRBJ1-2	CSVVGAPAYGYTF
TRBV4-3	TRBJ2-7	CASSQGQGVYEQYF
TRBV13	TRBJ2-7	CASRRGAGDYEQYF
TRBV6-2/TRBV6-3	TRBJ2-1	CASRETGVRHEQFF
TRBV27	TRBJ2-1	CASSLEALDEQFF
TRBV29-1	TRBJ2-7	CSVAGVTGRSPYEQYF
TRBV7-2	TRBJ2-3	CASSPGGDATQYF
TRBV20-1	TRBJ1-1	CSASRDRETEAFF
TRBV6-5	TRBJ2-1	CASSPRQGPYNEQFF
TRBV29-1	TRBJ2-1	CSSPQGNEQFF